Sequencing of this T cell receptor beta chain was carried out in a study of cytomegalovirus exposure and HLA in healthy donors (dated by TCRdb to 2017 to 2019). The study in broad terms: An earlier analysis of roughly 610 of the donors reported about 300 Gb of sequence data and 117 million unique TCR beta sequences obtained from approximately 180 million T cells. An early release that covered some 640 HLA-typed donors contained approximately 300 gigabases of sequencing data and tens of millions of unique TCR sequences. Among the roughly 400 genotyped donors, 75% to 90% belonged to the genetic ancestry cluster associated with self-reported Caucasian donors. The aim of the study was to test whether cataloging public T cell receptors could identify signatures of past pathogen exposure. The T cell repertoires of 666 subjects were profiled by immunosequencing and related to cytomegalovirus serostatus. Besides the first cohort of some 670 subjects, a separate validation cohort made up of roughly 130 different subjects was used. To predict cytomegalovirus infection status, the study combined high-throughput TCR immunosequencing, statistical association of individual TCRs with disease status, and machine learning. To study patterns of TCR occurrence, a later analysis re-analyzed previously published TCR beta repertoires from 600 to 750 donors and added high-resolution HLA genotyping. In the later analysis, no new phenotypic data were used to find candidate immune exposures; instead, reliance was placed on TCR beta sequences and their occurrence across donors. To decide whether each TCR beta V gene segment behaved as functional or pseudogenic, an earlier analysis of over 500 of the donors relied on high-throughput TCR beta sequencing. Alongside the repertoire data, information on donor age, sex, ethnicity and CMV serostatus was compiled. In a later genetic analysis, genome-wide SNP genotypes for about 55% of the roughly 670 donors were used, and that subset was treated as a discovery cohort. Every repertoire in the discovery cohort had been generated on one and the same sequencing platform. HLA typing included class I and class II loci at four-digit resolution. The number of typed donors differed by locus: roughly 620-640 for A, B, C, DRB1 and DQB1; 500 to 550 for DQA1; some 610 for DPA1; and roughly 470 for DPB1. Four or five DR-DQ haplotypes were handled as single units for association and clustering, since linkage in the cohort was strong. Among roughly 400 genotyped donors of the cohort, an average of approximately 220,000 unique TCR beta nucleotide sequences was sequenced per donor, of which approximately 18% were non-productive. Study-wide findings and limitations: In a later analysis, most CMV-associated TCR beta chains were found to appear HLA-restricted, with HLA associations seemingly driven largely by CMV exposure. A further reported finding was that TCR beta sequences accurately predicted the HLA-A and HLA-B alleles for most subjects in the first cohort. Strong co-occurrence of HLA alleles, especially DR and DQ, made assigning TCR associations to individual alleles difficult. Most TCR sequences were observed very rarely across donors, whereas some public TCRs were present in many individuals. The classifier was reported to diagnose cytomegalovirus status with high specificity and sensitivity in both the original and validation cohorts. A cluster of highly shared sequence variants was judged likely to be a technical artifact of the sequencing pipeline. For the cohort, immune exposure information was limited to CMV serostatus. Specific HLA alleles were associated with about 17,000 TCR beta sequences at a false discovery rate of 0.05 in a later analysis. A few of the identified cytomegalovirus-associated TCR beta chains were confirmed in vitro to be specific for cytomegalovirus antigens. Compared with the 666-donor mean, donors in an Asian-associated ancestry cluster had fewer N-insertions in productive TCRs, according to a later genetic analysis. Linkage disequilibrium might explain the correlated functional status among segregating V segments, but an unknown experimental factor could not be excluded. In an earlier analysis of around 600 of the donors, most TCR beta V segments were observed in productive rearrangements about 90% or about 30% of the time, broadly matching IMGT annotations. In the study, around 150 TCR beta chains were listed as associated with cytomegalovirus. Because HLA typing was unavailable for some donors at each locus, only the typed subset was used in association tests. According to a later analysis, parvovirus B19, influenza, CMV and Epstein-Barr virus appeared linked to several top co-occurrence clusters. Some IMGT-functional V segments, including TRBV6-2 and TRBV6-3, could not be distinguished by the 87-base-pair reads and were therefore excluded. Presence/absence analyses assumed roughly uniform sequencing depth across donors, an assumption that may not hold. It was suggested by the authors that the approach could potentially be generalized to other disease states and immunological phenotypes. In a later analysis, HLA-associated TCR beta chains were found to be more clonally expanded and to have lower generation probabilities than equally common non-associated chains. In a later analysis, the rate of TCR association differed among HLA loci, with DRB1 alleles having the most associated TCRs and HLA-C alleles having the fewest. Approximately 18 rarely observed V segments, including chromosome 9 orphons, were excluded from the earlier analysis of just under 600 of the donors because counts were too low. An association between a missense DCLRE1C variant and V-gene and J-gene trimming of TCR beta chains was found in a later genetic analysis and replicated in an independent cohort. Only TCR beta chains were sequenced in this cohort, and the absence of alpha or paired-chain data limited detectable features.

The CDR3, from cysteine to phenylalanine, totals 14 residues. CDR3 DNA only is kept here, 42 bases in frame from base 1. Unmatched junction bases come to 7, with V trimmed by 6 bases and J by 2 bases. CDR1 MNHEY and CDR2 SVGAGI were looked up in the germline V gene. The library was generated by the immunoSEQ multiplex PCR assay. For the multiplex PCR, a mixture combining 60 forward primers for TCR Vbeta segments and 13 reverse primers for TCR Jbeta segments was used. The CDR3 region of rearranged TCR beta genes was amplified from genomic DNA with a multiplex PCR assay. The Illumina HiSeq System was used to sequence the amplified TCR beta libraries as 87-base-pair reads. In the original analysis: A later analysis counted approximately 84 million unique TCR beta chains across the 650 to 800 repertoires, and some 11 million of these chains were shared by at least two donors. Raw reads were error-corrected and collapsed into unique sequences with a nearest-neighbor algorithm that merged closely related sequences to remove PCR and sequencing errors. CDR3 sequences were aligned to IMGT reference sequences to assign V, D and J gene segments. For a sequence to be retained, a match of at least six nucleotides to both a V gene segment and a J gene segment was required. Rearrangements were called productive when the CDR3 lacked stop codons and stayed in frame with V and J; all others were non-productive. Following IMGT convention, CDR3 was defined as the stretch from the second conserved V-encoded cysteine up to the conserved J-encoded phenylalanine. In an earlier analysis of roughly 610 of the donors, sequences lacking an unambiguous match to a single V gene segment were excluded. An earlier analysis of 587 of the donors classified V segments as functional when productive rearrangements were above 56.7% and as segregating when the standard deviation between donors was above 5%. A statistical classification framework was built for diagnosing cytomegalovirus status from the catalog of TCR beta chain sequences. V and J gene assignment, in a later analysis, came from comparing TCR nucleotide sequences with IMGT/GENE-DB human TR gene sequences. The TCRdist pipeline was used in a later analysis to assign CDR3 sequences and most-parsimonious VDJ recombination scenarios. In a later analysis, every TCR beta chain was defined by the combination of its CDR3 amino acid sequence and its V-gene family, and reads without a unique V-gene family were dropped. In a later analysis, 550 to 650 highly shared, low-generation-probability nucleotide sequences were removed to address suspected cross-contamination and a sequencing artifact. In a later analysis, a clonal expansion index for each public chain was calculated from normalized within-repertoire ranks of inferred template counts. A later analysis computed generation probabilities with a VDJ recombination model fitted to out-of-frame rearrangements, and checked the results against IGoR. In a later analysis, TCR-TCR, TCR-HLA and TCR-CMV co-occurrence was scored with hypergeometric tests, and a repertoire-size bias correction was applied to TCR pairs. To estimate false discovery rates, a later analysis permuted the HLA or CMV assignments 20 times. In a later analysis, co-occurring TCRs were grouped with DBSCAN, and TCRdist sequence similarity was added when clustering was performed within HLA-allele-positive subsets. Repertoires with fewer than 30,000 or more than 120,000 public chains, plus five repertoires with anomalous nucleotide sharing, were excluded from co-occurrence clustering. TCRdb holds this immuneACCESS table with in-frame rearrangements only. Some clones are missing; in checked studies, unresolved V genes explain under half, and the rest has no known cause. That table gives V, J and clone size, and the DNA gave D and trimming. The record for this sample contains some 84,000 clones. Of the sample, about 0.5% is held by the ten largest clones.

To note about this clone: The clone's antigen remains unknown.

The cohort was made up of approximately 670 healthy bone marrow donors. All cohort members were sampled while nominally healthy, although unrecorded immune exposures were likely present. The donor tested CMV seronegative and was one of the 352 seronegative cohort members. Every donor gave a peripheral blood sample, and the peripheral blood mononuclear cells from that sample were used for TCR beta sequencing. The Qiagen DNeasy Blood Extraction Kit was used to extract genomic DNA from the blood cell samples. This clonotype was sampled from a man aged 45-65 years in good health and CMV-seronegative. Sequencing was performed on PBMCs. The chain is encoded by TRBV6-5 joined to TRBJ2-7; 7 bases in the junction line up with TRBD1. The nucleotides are TGTGCCAGCAGGCACCGACAGGGCACCTACGAGCAGTACTTC. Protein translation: CASRHRQGTYEQYF.